This T cell receptor beta chain stems from a study of blood T cell repertoires in COVID-19. Study background: The cDNA or gDNA used as material had been derived from T cells, B-cell-depleted T cells, or PBMCs.

This clone was seen only once. Original methodology: Estimated nucleated cell counts came from reference gene primer amplification. Profiled with immunoSEQ multiplex PCR; TCRdb holds only in-frame clones, not every one. The V and J calls and clone size come from that table; D and trimming were worked out from the DNA. Of 150,000 to 200,000 clones listed, about 88% are singletons. J gave up 0 bases and V 4 bases, and 19 bases lay outside the gene matches. Per the germline V gene, CDR1 is SGHRS and CDR2 is YFSETQ. The CDR3 has 20 amino acids. The sequenced sample consisted of peripheral blood. V and J are TRBV5-1 and TRBJ2-5; 9 bases map to TRBD2. The sequence derives from a woman of 80 years or more with acute or convalescent COVID-19. CDR3: CASSPGLLSGRHSDQETQYF. Written as DNA, the CDR3 is TGCGCCAGCAGCCCGGGTTTATTGAGCGGGAGGCACTCCGACCAAGAGACCCAGTACTTC.